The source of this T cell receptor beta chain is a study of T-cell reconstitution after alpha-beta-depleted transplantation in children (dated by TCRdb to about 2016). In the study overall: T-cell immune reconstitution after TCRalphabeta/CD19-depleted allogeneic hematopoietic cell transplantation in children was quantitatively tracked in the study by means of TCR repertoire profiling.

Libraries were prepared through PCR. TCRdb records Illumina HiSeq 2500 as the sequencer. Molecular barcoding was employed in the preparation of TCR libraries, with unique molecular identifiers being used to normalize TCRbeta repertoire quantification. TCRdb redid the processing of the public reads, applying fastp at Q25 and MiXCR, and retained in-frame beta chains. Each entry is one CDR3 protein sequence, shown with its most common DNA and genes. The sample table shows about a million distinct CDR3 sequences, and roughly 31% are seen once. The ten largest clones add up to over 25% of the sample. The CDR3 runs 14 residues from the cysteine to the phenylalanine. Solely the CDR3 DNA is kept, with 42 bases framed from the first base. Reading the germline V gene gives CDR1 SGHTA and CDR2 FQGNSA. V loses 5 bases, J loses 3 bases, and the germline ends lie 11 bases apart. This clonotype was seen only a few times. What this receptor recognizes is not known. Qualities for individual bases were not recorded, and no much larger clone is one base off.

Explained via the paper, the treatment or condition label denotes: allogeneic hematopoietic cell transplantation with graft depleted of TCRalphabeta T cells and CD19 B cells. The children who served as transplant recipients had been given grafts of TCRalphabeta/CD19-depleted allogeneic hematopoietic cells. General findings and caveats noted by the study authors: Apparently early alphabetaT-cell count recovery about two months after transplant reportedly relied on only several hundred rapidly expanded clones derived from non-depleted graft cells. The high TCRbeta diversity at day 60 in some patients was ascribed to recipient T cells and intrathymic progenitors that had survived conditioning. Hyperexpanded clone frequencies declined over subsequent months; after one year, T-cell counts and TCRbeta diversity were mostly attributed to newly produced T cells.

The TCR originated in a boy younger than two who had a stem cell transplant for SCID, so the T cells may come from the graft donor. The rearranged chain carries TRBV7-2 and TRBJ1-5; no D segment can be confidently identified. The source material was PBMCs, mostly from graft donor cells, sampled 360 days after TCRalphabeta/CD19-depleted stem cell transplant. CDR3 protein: CASSPERFNQPQHF. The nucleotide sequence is TGTGCCAGCAGCCCAGAGAGGTTCAATCAGCCCCAGCATTTT.